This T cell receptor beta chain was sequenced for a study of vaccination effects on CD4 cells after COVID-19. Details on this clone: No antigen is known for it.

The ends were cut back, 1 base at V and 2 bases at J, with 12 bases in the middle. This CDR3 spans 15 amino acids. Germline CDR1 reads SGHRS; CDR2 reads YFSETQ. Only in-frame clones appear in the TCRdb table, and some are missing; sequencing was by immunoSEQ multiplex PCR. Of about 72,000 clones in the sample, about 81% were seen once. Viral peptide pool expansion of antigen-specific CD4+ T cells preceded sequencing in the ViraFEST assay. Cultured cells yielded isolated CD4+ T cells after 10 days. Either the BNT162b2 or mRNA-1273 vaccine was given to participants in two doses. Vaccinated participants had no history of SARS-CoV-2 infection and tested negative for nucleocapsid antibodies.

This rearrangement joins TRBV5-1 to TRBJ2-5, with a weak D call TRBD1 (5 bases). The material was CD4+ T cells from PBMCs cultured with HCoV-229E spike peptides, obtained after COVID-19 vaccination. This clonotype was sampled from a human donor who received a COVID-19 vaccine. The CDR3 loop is CASSLQGVVQETQYF. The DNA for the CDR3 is TGCGCCAGCAGCTTGCAGGGCGTGGTGCAAGAGACCCAGTACTTC.